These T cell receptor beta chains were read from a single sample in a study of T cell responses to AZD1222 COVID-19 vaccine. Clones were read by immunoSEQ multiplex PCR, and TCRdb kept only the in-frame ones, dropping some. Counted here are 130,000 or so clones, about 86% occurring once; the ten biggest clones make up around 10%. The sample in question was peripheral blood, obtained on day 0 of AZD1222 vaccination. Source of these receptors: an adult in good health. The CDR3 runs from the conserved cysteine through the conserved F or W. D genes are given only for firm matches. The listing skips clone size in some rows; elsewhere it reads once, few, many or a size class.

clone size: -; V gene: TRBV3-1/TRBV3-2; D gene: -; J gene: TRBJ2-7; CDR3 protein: CASSQGGYEQYF; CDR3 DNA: TGTGCCAGCAGCCAAGGGGGGTACGAGCAGTACTTC
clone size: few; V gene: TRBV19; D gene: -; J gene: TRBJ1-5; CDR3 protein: CASTELTGYNQPQHF; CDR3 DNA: TGTGCCAGTACGGAACTGACAGGATACAATCAGCCCCAGCATTTT
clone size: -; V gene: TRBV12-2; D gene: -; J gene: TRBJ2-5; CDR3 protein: CASRLGHDPSQETQYF; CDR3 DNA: TGTGCAAGTCGCTTAGGCCACGACCCCAGCCAAGAGACCCAGTACTTC
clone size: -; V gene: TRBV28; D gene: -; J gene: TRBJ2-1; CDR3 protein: CASSYQGYNEQFF; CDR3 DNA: TGTGCCAGCAGTTACCAGGGATACAATGAGCAGTTCTTC
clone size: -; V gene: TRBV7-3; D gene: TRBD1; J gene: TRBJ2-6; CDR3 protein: CASSRTGALANVLTF; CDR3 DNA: TGTGCCAGCAGCCGAACAGGGGCCCTAGCCAACGTCCTGACTTTC
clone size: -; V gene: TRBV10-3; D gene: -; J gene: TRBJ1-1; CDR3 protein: CAIRDRSLNTEAFF; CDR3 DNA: TGTGCCATCAGGGACAGATCTTTGAACACTGAAGCTTTCTTT
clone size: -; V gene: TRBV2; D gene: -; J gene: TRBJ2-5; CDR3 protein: CASSSHSQETQYF; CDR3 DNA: TGTGCCAGCAGTTCTCACAGCCAAGAGACCCAGTACTTC
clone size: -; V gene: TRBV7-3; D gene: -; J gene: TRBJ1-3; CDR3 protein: CASSPQPTGSGNTIYF; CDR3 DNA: TGTGCCAGCAGCCCACAACCTACAGGGTCTGGAAACACCATATATTTT
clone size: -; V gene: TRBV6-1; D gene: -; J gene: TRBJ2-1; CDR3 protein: CASSENNYRIYNEQFF; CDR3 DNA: TGTGCCAGCAGTGAAAATAACTACAGAATCTACAATGAGCAGTTCTTC
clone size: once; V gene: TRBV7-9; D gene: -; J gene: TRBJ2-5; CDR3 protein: CASSLAEGTQYF; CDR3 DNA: TGTGCCAGCAGCTTAGCGGAAGGGACCCAGTACTTC
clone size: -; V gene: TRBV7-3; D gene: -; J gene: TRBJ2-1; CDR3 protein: CASSRLPDYNEQFF; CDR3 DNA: TGTGCCAGCAGCCGTCTACCAGATTACAATGAGCAGTTCTTC
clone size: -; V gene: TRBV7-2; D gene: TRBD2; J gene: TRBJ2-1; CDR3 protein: CASSPRASGSGMNEQFF; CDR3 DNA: TGTGCCAGCAGCCCCCGGGCTAGCGGGAGTGGTATGAATGAGCAGTTCTTC
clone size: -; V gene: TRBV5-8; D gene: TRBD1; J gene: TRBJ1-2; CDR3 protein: CASSLEGTVLYGYTF; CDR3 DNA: TGTGCCAGCAGCTTGGAGGGGACAGTTCTCTATGGCTACACCTTC
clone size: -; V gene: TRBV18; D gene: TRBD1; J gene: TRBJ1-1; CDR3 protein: CASSMDRGGTEAFF; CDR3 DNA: TGTGCCAGCTCAATGGACAGGGGCGGCACTGAAGCTTTCTTT
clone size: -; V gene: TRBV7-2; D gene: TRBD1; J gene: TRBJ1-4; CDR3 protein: CASSSDRNEKLFF; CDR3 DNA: TGTGCCAGCAGCTCGGACAGGAATGAAAAACTGTTTTTT
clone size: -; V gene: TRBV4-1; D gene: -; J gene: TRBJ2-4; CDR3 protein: CASSLGGGPKNIQYF; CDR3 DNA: TGCGCCAGCAGCCTAGGTGGGGGGCCCAAAAACATTCAGTACTTC
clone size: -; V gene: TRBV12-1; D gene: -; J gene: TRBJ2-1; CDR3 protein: CASSRAGTSGSHNEQFF; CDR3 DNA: TGTGCCAGCAGCCGAGCCGGGACTAGCGGGAGCCACAATGAGCAGTTCTTC
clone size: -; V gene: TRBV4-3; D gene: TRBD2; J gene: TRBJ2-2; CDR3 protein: CASSQDPAGGPIGELFF; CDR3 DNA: TGCGCCAGCAGCCAAGACCCTGCGGGGGGGCCGATCGGGGAGCTGTTTTTT
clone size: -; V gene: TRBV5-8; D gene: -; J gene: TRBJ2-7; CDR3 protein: CASSYRVEQYF; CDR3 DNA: TGTGCCAGCAGCTATAGGGTTGAGCAGTACTTC
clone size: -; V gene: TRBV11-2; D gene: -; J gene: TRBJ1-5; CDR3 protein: CASSSQDGQPQHF; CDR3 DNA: TGTGCCAGCAGCTCCCAGGACGGGCAGCCCCAGCATTTT
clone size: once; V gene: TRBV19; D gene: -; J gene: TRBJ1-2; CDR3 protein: CASRRETANYGYTF; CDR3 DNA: TGTGCCAGTAGGCGGGAGACAGCTAACTATGGCTACACCTTC
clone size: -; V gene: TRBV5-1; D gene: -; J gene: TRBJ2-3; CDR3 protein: CASSLERVSTDTQYF; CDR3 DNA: TGCGCCAGCAGCTTGGAAAGGGTGAGCACAGATACGCAGTATTTT
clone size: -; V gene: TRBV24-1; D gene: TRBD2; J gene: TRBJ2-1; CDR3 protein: CATGGASGSGEQFF; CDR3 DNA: TGTGCCACCGGTGGGGCTAGCGGGAGTGGGGAGCAGTTCTTC
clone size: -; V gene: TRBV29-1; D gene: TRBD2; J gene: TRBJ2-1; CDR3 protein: CSVASGISSSGEQFF; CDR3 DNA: TGCAGCGTTGCCAGCGGGATCTCCTCCTCGGGGGAGCAGTTCTTC
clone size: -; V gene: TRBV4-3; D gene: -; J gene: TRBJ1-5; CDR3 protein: CASSQVFGVNQPQHF; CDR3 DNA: TGCGCCAGCAGCCAAGTCTTCGGGGTCAATCAGCCCCAGCATTTT
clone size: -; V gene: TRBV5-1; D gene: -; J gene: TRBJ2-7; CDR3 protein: CASSLDPPEQTYEQYF; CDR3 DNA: TGCGCCAGCAGCTTGGATCCGCCAGAACAAACCTACGAGCAGTACTTC
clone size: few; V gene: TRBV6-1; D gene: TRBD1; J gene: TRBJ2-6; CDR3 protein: CASSEYQGASSGANVLTF; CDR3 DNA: TGTGCCAGCAGTGAATATCAGGGGGCAAGCTCTGGGGCCAACGTCCTGACTTTC
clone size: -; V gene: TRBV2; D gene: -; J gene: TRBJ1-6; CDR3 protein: CASSEDRRNSPLHF; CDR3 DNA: TGTGCCAGCAGCGAAGACAGGAGGAATTCACCCCTCCACTTT
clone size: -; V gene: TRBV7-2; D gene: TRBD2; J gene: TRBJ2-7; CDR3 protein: CASSLIAGGGSYEQYF; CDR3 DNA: TGTGCCAGCAGCTTGATAGCGGGAGGGGGCTCCTACGAGCAGTACTTC
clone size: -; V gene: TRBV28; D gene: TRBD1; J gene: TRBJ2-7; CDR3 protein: CASSPSGQGSYEQYF; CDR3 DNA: TGTGCCAGCAGTCCTTCGGGACAGGGCTCCTACGAGCAGTACTTC
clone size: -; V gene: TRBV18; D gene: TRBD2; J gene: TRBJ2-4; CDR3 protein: CASSPSGTSGSENIQYF; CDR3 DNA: TGTGCCAGCTCACCCTCCGGGACTAGCGGGAGTGAAAACATTCAGTACTTC
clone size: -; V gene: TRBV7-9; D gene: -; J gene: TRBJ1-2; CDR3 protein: CASSLTGRKGSGYTF; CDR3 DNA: TGTGCCAGCAGCTTAACAGGAAGAAAGGGAAGTGGCTACACCTTC
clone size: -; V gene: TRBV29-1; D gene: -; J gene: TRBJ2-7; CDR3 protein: CSVETGDSYEQYF; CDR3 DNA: TGCAGCGTTGAGACAGGAGACTCCTACGAGCAGTACTTC
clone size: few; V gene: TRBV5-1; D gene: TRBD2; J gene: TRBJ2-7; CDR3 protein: CASRREGAGYEQYF; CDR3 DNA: TGCGCCAGCAGGCGGGAGGGGGCGGGCTACGAGCAGTACTTC
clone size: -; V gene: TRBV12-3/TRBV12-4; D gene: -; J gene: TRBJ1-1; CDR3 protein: CASSRMGGTEAFF; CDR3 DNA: TGTGCCAGCAGTAGAATGGGGGGCACTGAAGCTTTCTTT